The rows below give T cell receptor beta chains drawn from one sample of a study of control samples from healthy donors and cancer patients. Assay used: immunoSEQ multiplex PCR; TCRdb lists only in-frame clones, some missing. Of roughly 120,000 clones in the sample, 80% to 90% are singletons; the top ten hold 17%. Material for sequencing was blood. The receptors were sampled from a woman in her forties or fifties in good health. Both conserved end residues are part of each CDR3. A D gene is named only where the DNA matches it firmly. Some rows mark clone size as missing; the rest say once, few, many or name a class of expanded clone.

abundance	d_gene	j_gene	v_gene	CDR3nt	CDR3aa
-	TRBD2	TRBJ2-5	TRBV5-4	TGTGCCAGCAGCTTGGGACTAGCGGGGATCCAAGAGACCCAGTACTTC	CASSLGLAGIQETQYF
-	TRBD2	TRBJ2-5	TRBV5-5	TGTGCCAGCAGCCGCTCCCCGGGACTAGGCTCCCAAGAGACCCAGTACTTC	CASSRSPGLGSQETQYF
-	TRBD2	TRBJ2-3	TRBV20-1	TGCAGTGCTAGTCGGGGGGGGCTTAGCACAGATACGCAGTATTTT	CSASRGGLSTDTQYF
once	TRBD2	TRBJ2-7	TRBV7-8	TGTGCCAGCAGCTTTTTCCCGGGGAGCGGGGGGTCCTACGAGCAGTACTTC	CASSFFPGSGGSYEQYF
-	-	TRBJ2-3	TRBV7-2	TGTGCCAGCAGCTTAGTGGGCCAGGGCACAGATACGCAGTATTTT	CASSLVGQGTDTQYF
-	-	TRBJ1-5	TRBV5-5	TGTGCCAGCAGCTCGTCGGGACCCCCGTACAATCAGCCCCAGCATTTT	CASSSSGPPYNQPQHF
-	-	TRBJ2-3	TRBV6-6	TGTGCCAGCAGTCCTTTAGGGGGTCCCTGGGGACCAGATACGCAGTATTTT	CASSPLGGPWGPDTQYF
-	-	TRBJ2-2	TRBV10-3	TGTGCCATCAGCCGGGAGACCGGGGAGCTGTTTTTT	CAISRETGELFF
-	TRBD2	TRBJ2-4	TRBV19	TGTGCCAGTAGTCGTTATATACCTAGCGGGGATAACAAAAACATTCAGTACTTC	CASSRYIPSGDNKNIQYF
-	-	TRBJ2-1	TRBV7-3	TGTGCCAGCGGCATGGGCCCCCACTCCTACAATGAGCAGTTCTTC	CASGMGPHSYNEQFF
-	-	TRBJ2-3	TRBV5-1	TGCGCCAGCAGCTTGGTGTCGGGGGAAACGCAGTATTTT	CASSLVSGETQYF
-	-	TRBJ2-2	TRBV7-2	TGTGCCAGCAGCCCCAACTGGGAGACCGGGGAGCTGTTTTTT	CASSPNWETGELFF
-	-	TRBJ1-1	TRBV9	TGTGCCAGCAGCGTAGAGGGAGAGGGGAGCACTGAAGCTTTCTTT	CASSVEGEGSTEAFF
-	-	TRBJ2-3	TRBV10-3	TGTGCCACCGGTTTCCAGGTGCCAGATACGCAGTATTTT	CATGFQVPDTQYF
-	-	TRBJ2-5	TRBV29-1	TGCAGCGTTGAACAGATTCAAGAGACCCAGTACTTC	CSVEQIQETQYF
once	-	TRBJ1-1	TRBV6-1	TGTGCCAGCAGTGAAGCGCTCGGGTTATTCTTT	CASSEALGLFF
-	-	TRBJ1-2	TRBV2	TGTGCCAGCAGTGGGGGCCCGCTCCGTGATGCTTCCTCGGATGGCTACACCTTC	CASSGGPLRDASSDGYTF
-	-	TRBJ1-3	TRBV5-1	TGCGCCAGCAGCTTGGAAGCACAGGCTGGAAACACCATATATTTT	CASSLEAQAGNTIYF
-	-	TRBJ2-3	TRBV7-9	TGTGCCAGCAGCCCCCACGGACTGATCACAGATACGCAGTATTTT	CASSPHGLITDTQYF
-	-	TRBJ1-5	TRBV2	TGTGCCAGCAGTGAAGAACATACGAGCAATCAGCCCCAGCATTTT	CASSEEHTSNQPQHF
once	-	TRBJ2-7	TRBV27	TGTGCCAGCAGTACCGACCACGAGCAGTACTTC	CASSTDHEQYF
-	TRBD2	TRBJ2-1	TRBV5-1	TGCGCCAGCAAAACCGGGACTAATACAATCGCTGAGCAGTTCTTC	CASKTGTNTIAEQFF
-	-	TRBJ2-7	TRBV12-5	TGTGCTAGTGGCGGGGGCCTCTCCTACGAGCAGTACTTC	CASGGGLSYEQYF
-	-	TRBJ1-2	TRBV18	TGTGCCAGCTCACCACCGCAGGGAAGAAGTATTCGCTACACCTTC	CASSPPQGRSIRYTF
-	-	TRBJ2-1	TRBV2	TGTGCCAGCGGTTCTGAGGAACAGGGTTTATTATTTGAGCAGTTCTTC	CASGSEEQGLLFEQFF
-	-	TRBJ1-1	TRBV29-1	TGCAGCGCCACCACGAGGGGGGGGTCTGTAGCTTTCTTT	CSATTRGGSVAFF
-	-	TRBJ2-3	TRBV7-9	TGTGCCAGCAGCTACTATACAGATACGCAGTATTTT	CASSYYTDTQYF
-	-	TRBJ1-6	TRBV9	TGTGCCAGCAGCGTAGACCCTACAGGAGATTCACCCCTCCACTTT	CASSVDPTGDSPLHF
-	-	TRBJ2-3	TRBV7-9	TGTGCCAGCAGCTTAGGATCCGGCGGGGGCCCTAGCACAGATACGCAGTATTTT	CASSLGSGGGPSTDTQYF
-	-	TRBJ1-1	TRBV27	TGTGCCAGCACCACGGGGACGACTGAAGCTTTCTTT	CASTTGTTEAFF
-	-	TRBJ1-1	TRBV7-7	TGTGCCAGCAGCTTAGATCTGGGGGCAACCGAAGCTTTCTTT	CASSLDLGATEAFF
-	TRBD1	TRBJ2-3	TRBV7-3	TGTGCCAGCAGCTTGGGGACAGGGTCAGATACGCAGTATTTT	CASSLGTGSDTQYF
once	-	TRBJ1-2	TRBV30	TGTGCCGGGGAGAACTATGGCTACACCTTC	CAGENYGYTF
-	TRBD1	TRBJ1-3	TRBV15	TGTGCCACCAGCCCCCAGGGACAGAGCTCTGGAAACACCATATATTTT	CATSPQGQSSGNTIYF
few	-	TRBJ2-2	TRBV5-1	TGCGCCAGCAGCTTGGGTATGACCGGGGAGCTGTTTTTT	CASSLGMTGELFF
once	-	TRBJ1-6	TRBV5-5	TGTGCCAGCAGTCCGGGGGTAGGGCGAAATTCACCCCTCCACTTT	CASSPGVGRNSPLHF
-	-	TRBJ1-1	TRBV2	TGTGCCAGCACCCTACTAAACACTGAAGCTTTCTTT	CASTLLNTEAFF
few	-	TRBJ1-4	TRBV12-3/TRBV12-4	TGTGCCAGCAGTCAGAAGGGTTGGGAAAAACTGTTTTTT	CASSQKGWEKLFF
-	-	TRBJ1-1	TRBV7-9	TGTGCCAGCCGAGAAAGTCCGGGGCGTACTGAAGCTTTCTTT	CASRESPGRTEAFF
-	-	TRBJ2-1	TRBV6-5	TGTGCCAGCGACCGCGGGGTAAGCTCCTACAATGAGCAGTTCTTC	CASDRGVSSYNEQFF